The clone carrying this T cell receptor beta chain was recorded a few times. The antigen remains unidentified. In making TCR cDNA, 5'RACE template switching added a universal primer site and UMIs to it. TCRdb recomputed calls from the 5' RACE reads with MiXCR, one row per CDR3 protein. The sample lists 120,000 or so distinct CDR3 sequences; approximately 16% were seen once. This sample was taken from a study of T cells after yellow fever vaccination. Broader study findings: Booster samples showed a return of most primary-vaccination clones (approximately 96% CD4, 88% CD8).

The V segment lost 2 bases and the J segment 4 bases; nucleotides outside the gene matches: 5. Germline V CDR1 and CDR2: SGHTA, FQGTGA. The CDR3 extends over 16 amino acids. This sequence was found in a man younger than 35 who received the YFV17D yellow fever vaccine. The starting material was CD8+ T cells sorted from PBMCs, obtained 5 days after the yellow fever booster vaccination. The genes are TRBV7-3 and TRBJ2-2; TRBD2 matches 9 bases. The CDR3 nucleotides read TGTGCCAGCAGCTTACTAGCGGGGAGCCCCACCGGGGAGCTGTTTTTT. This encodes CASSLLAGSPTGELFF.